This passage covers 7 T cell receptor beta chains from one sample sequenced in a study of cytomegalovirus exposure and HLA in healthy donors. Both 60 Vbeta primers and 13 Jbeta primers went into the PCR. Method: immunoSEQ multiplex PCR; TCRdb's copy keeps in-frame clones and lacks some. The repertoire has around 170,000 clones, over 70% of them found once; the top ten carry around 7%. Source material: PBMCs. These receptors were obtained from a woman aged 40 to 50 in good health and CMV-seropositive.

This rearrangement joins TRBV28 to TRBJ2-6; 9 bases agree with TRBD1. Germline values: CDR1 MDHEN, CDR2 SYDVKM. J gave up 4 bases and V 6 bases, and 16 bases lay outside the gene matches. This CDR3 is 19 amino acids long. The CDR3 DNA follows: TGTGCCAGCAGCCTTAACCCTTTGGGACAGGGTCCCGGGGCCAACGTCCTGACTTTC. Protein sequence: CASSLNPLGQGPGANVLTF.

The gene calls are TRBV7-9 and TRBJ2-7; tentatively, D is TRBD1 (5 bases). This CDR3 has 15 amino acids. Trimming shortened V by 1 base and J by 5 bases, and 15 bases separated the two germline ends. In germline, CDR1 is SEHNR, CDR2 FQNEAQ (reference sequence). The CDR3 sequence: CASSLVQALRNEQYF. The CDR3 region has the DNA TGTGCCAGCAGCTTAGTACAGGCCCTTCGTAACGAGCAGTACTTC.

This chain joins TRBV5-4 and TRBJ1-2; D perhaps matches TRBD1 (6 bases). In germline, CDR1 is SGHNT, CDR2 YYREEE (reference sequence). The CDR3 extends over 16 amino acids. V lost 4 bases, J lost 3 bases, and 19 bases lay in between. The CDR3 sequence: CASSPGTGGAYYGYTF. CDR3 DNA sequence: TGTGCCAGCAGCCCCGGAACGGGGGGCGCTTACTATGGCTACACCTTC.

This chain connects TRBV9 to TRBJ2-5; the D gene is possibly TRBD2 (5 bases). Germline assignment: CDR1 SGDLS and CDR2 YYNGEE. V dropped 6 bases and J dropped 1 base, with 13 bases sitting between them. This CDR3 has 14 residues. As DNA, the CDR3 is TGTGCCAGCAATGGCGGGCGGATCCAAGAGACCCAGTACTTC. It is translated as CASNGGRIQETQYF.

This chain uses TRBV2 with TRBJ2-3; TRBD1 is a possible D gene (6 bases). Germline assignment: CDR1 SNHLY and CDR2 FYNNEI. The germline V and J ends were trimmed by 3 bases and 6 bases, with 16 bases remaining between them. CDR3 length: 15 residues. The DNA for the CDR3 is TGTGCCAGCAGTGACGGCCTCAGGGGATACGATACGCAGTATTTT. This gives the protein CASSDGLRGYDTQYF.

This clone was found a few times. The chain recombines TRBV29-1 with TRBJ1-2; D call uncertain. The CDR3 consists of 11 residues. V was clipped by 6 bases and J by 0 bases, with 5 bases between them. Germline lookup yields CDR1 SQVTM and CDR2 ANQGSEA. CDR3 nucleotide sequence: TGCAGCGTAAGAGCTAACTATGGCTACACCTTC. Encoded protein: CSVRANYGYTF. The entire variable domain, with the rest obtained from reference TRBV29-1 and TRBJ1-2, is as follows: SAVISQKPSRDICQRGTSLTIQCQVDSQVTMMFWYRQQPGQSLTLIATANQGSEATYESGFVIDKFPISRPNLTFSTLTVSNMSPEDSSIYLCSVRANYGYTFGSGTRLTVV.

The chain combines TRBV7-8 with TRBJ1-1; D may be TRBD1 (6 bases). Germline lookup yields CDR1 SGHVS and CDR2 FQNEAQ. V was shortened by 3 bases and J by 5 bases, with 19 bases between the two germline ends. This CDR3 is 16 amino acids long. The CDR3 DNA follows: TGTGCCAGCAGCTTGACAGGACGGGGTAGTTTGACTGAAGCTTTCTTT. Protein product: CASSLTGRGSLTEAFF.